The entry that follows covers one T cell receptor beta chain sequence. The sample belongs to a study of blood T cell repertoires in COVID-19. Measured with immunoSEQ multiplex PCR; TCRdb has only the in-frame clones, and not every one. Counted here are more than 85,000 clones, less than 90% occurring once; the ten biggest clones make up around 4.1%. The CDR3 is 17 residues long. Germline V lookup: CDR1 SEHNR, CDR2 FQNEAQ (reference sequence). Trimming left V 1 base short and J 1 base short, with 15 bases between. The TCR sequence derives from a man aged 50 to 60 with acute or convalescent COVID-19. This chain connects TRBV7-9 to TRBJ2-3; D might be TRBD1 (5 bases). The sample taken for sequencing was peripheral blood. This chain's CDR3 is CASSLVLGARGTDTQYF. The DNA for the CDR3 is TGTGCCAGCAGCTTAGTGCTAGGGGCTAGGGGCACAGATACGCAGTATTTT. The full variable domain, rest sourced from reference TRBV7-9 and TRBJ2-3, is DTGVSQNPRHKITKRGQNVTFRCDPISEHNRLYWYRQTLGQGPEFLTYFQNEAQLEKSRLLSDRFSAERPKGSFSTLEIQRTEQGDSAMYLCASSLVLGARGTDTQYFGPGTRLTVL.